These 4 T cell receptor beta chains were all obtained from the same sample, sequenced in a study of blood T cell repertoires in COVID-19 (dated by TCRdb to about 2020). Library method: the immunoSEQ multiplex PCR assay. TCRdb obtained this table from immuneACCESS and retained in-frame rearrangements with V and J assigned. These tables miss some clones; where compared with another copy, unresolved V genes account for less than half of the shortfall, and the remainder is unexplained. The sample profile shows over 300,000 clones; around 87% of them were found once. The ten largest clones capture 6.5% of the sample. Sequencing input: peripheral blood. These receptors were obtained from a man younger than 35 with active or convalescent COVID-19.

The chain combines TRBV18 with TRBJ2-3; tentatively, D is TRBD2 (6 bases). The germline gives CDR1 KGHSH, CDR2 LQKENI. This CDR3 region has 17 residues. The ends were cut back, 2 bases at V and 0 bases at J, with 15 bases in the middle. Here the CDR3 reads CASSPIYRDSSTDTQYF. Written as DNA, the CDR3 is TGTGCCAGCTCACCAATTTACCGGGACTCGAGCACAGATACGCAGTATTTT.

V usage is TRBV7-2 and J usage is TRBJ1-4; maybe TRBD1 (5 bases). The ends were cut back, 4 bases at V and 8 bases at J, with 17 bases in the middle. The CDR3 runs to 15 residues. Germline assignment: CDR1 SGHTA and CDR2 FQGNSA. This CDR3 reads CASSSPGTGGEKLFF. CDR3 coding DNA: TGTGCCAGCAGCTCTCCCGGGACTGGGGGGGAAAAACTGTTTTTT.

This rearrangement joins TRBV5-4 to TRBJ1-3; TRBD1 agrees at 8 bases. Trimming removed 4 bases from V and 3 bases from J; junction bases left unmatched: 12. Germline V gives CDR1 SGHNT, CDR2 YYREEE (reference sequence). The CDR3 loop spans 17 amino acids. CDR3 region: CASSPDRAVFGGNTIYF. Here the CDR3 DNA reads TGTGCCAGCAGCCCGGACAGGGCCGTTTTTGGTGGAAACACCATATATTTT. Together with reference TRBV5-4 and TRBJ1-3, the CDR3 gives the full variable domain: ETGVTQSPTHLIKTRGQQVTLRCSSQSGHNTVSWYQQALGQGPQFIFQYYREEENGRGNFPPRFSGLQFPNYSSELNVNALELDDSALYLCASSPDRAVFGGNTIYFGEGSWLTVV.

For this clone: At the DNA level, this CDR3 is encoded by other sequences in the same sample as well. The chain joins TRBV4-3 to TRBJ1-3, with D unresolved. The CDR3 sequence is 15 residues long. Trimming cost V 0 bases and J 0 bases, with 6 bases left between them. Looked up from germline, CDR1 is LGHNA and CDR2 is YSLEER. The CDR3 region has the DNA TGCGCCAGCAGCCAAGATGGCAGCTCTGGAAACACCATATATTTT. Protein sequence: CASSQDGSSGNTIYF.